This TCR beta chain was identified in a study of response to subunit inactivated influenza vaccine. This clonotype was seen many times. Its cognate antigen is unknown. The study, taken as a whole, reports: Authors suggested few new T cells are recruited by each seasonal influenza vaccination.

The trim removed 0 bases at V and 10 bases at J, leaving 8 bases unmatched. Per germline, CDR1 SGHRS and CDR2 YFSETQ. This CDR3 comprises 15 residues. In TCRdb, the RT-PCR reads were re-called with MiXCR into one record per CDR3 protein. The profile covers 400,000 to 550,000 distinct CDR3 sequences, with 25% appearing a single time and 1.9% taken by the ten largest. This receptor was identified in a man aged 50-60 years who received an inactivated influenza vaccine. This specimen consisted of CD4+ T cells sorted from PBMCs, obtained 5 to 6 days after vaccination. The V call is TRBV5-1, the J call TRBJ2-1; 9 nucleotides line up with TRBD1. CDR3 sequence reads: CASSLAGDRGGEQFF. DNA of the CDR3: TGCGCCAGCAGCTTGGCTGGCGACAGGGGGGGCGAGCAGTTCTTC.